This T cell receptor beta chain was profiled in a study of Ad26.COV2.S vaccination and SARS-CoV-2 variants. Across the study: Sample donor was a member of the COV1001 Ad26.COV2.S trial arm. Study results and caveats: The study found similar non-spike TCR breadth in vaccine and placebo recipients. Total T cell responses may have been underestimated by the TCR breadth and depth analyses.

The table came from immunoSEQ multiplex PCR; TCRdb's copy has only in-frame clones and leaves some out. The profile shows roughly 380,000 clones, around 89% of them singletons. Germline V gives CDR1 SGHTA, CDR2 FQGNSA. The CDR3 sequence is 14 residues long. V was trimmed by 1 base and J by 6 bases, leaving 13 bases between them. As concerns this clone: Its cognate antigen is unknown.

Treatment reported: 15 to 20 received Ad26.COV2.S at low or high dose, single or two shots; about 5 received placebo; per-sample allocation not given. Day 63 after the first vaccine or placebo injection was the time point for sampling. The material sequenced was peripheral blood, taken in a trial of Ad26.COV2.S vaccine versus placebo. The rearrangement links TRBV7-2 to TRBJ2-7; D is unclear. The TCR comes from a person between 18 and 60 years old who received the Ad26.COV2.S COVID-19 vaccine or a placebo. CDR3 bases: TGTGCCAGCAGCTTAGAGGGCGCCTGGGGCGAGCAGTACTTC. Its translation: CASSLEGAWGEQYF.